The 12 T cell receptor beta chains in this list originate from one sample, sequenced in a study of radiation and T cells in renal cell carcinoma. Time point of the sample: blood 4 weeks post-SBRT, at nephrectomy. Documented treatment: 15 Gy SBRT to primary tumor, nephrectomy 4 weeks later. Method: immunoSEQ multiplex PCR; TCRdb's copy keeps in-frame clones and lacks some. The table shows some 100,000 clones, with 84% occurring only once. The source material was blood, sampled from a patient whose treatment included radiotherapy and nephrectomy. The receptors shown here come from a man aged 55-75 years with renal cell carcinoma.

The V and J genes are TRBV5-1 and TRBJ2-3, with 15 bases aligning to TRBD2. The CDR3 contains 17 residues. Looked up from germline, CDR1 is SGHRS and CDR2 is YFSETQ. Trimming at V came to 4 bases and at J to 0 bases, leaving 3 bases not matched to a gene. The CDR3 sequence: CASSPGLAGGSTDTQYF. The CDR3 DNA follows: TGCGCCAGCAGCCCGGGACTAGCGGGAGGAAGCACAGATACGCAGTATTTT.

This clone was seen a few times. This chain joins TRBV11-1 and TRBJ2-1; TRBD2 is a possible D gene (5 bases). Germline CDR1 and CDR2: SGHAT and FQDESV (reference sequence). V lost 1 base, J lost 6 bases, and 16 bases lay in between. The CDR3 consists of 16 residues. CDR3 DNA: TGTGCCAGCAGCTTAGTCGCGGCGGGTGGGCCCAATGAGCAGTTCTTC. Amino acids: CASSLVAAGGPNEQFF.

J is TRBJ2-7 and V is TRBV27; possibly TRBD1 for D (6 bases). Germline CDR1 is MNHEY and CDR2 is SMNVEV (reference sequence). There are 16 residues in the CDR3. Trimming stripped 0 bases from V and 2 bases from J, with 14 bases between. CDR3 coding DNA: TGTGCCAGCAGTTTATCTCAGACAGGTCTGACCTACGAGCAGTACTTC. It yields the protein CASSLSQTGLTYEQYF.

This clone occurred a few times. CDR3 nucleotides: TGTGCCAGCAGCCAGCCGCTCACCGGGGAGCTGTTTTTT. This encodes CASSQPLTGELFF. V usage is TRBV4-2 and J usage is TRBJ2-2; D is uncertain. Trimming left V 3 bases short and J 4 bases short, with 6 bases between. The CDR3 is 13 amino acids. Germline V CDR1 and CDR2: LGHNA, YNFKEQ.

The chain has TRBV27 and TRBJ2-3; 12 nucleotides align to TRBD2. The CDR3 spans 16 residues. Germline V gene sequence: CDR1 MNHEY, CDR2 SMNVEV (reference sequence). The ends lost 6 bases at V and 5 bases at J; junction bases unmatched: 9. The DNA of the CDR3 is TGTGCCAGCAGACTGCTAGCGGGAGGGGTAGGAGATACGCAGTATTTT. The encoded protein is CASRLLAGGVGDTQYF.

The genes are TRBV5-1 and TRBJ2-1; 7 bases match TRBD1. The J segment lost 0 bases and the V segment lost 0 bases, leaving 3 bases of the junction unmatched. The length of the CDR3 is 16 residues. The germline V gene has CDR1 SGHRS and CDR2 YFSETQ. The CDR3 is CASSLDGDSSYNEQFF. The CDR3 DNA reads as TGCGCCAGCAGCTTGGACGGGGACAGCTCCTACAATGAGCAGTTCTTC.

V gene TRBV7-9 combines with J gene TRBJ2-2, with 7 bases matching TRBD1. Germline CDR1 and CDR2: SEHNR and FQNEAQ (reference sequence). After removal of 5 bases from V and 4 bases from J, the junction contained 7 bases not matched to a gene. This CDR3 region has 15 residues. This CDR3 is CASSRDRVTTGELFF. CDR3 coding DNA: TGTGCCAGCAGCAGAGACAGGGTAACCACCGGGGAGCTGTTTTTT.

This chain connects TRBV27 to TRBJ2-3; unclear D gene. V gave up 7 bases and J gave up 4 bases, with 6 bases separating them. The length of the CDR3 is 11 residues. Germline V lookup: CDR1 MNHEY, CDR2 SMNVEV (reference sequence). CDR3 amino acids: CASTWADTQYF. Written as DNA, the CDR3 is TGTGCCAGCACATGGGCAGATACGCAGTATTTT.

V is TRBV7-6 and J is TRBJ2-7; D ambiguous. The CDR3 has 14 residues. Trimming pared 1 base from V and 2 bases from J, leaving 9 bases between. Looked up from germline, CDR1 is SGHVS and CDR2 is FNYEAQ. The CDR3 protein is CASSLGGQAYEQYF. For the CDR3, the DNA is TGTGCCAGCAGCTTAGGTGGGCAAGCCTACGAGCAGTACTTC.

The chain recombines TRBV5-4 with TRBJ2-4, with D tentatively TRBD2 (6 bases). V was shortened by 0 bases and J by 7 bases, with 11 bases between the two germline ends. The CDR3 consists of 14 residues. Germline CDR1 is SGHNT and CDR2 is YYREEE (reference sequence). The DNA of the CDR3 is TGTGCCAGCAGCTTGGCCTTAGCGGAGAACATTCAGTACTTC. This gives the protein CASSLALAENIQYF.

V and J are TRBV6-1 and TRBJ2-3; 9 nucleotides agree with TRBD1. Germline loops: CDR1 MNHNS, CDR2 SASEGT. V lost 2 bases, J lost 6 bases, and 6 bases stayed unmatched. CDR3 size: 15 residues. The CDR3: CASSESDRGRDTQYF. The CDR3 coding sequence is TGTGCCAGCAGTGAATCGGACAGGGGAAGGGATACGCAGTATTTT.

The chain is built from TRBV28 and TRBJ1-1; D unclear. The CDR3 extends over 13 amino acids. CDR1 MDHEN and CDR2 SYDVKM come from the germline V gene. Trimming removed 6 bases from V and 0 bases from J, with 8 bases in between. The CDR3 bases are TGTGCCAGCAGGGGCGCGGTGAACACTGAAGCTTTCTTT. Translated: CASRGAVNTEAFF.